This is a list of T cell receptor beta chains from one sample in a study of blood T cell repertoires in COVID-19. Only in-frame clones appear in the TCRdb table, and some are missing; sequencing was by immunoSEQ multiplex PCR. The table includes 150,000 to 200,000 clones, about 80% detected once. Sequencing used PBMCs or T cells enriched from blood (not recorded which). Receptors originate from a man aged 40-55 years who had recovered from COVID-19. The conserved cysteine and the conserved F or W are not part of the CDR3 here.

CDR3: ASSLSTEYSNQPQH; V: TRBV18
CDR3: ASSQDLGVPGELF; V: TRBV4-3
CDR3: ASTSLGGPQETQY; V: TRBV27
CDR3: ATSREAGGRYEQY; V: TRBV15
CDR3: ASSSLGQENTEAF; V: TRBV5-1
CDR3: ASSLMVWRSTDTQY; V: TRBV7-9
CDR3: ASSLSGGNTDTQY; V: TRBV2
CDR3: ASSRLSGGNTGELF; V: TRBV19
CDR3: ASSSSTDTQY; V: TRBV5-5
CDR3: ASSLAPTGPGNTIY; V: TRBV5-6
CDR3: ASSSVPGGSRYNEQF; V: TRBV19
CDR3: ASSPGTSGNTIY; V: TRBV5-1
CDR3: ASSYGQGYEQY; V: TRBV19
CDR3: ASSYGGGGDTGELF; V: TRBV6-5
CDR3: ASSHGTGLASYNSPLH; V: TRBV7-9
CDR3: ASSQDLVAGGGNEQF; V: TRBV3-1/TRBV3-2
CDR3: ALGGAGELF; V: TRBV12-3/TRBV12-4
CDR3: SVATGFRADTQY; V: TRBV29-1
CDR3: ASSFPYGRINSPLH; V: TRBV28
CDR3: ASSQNPQGETQY; V: TRBV4-1
CDR3: SASAGIEAF; V: TRBV20-1
CDR3: ASSELGGGTGELF; V: TRBV2
CDR3: ASLMSGGISYEQY; V: TRBV6-5
CDR3: ASSPRTVDEQF; V: TRBV4-3
CDR3: ASSQVGWEGLH; V: TRBV3-1/TRBV3-2
CDR3: ASSYGAGNYGYT; V: TRBV6-5
CDR3: ASSLATGGFSGNTIY; V: TRBV5-1
CDR3: ASKEAYNSPLH; V: TRBV19
CDR3: ASSEQPQH; V: TRBV19
CDR3: ASSVGTSGGAFNEQF; V: TRBV9
CDR3: ASSLAGGHSNYGYT; V: TRBV28
CDR3: ASSYGLMNTEAF; V: TRBV19
CDR3: ASSPRTGGNQPQH; V: TRBV7-8
CDR3: ASSPERAGQGGATQY; V: TRBV7-6
CDR3: ASSQSVRDIEQY; V: TRBV3-1/TRBV3-2
CDR3: AIRGGASSPLH; V: TRBV10-3
CDR3: ASSPLVQPDTYTSTDTQY; V: TRBV18
CDR3: ASSHPTGGTGIKEAF; V: TRBV4-2
CDR3: ASTFGQGLNTEAF; V: TRBV6-6
CDR3: ASSIEFRGGLKTQY; V: TRBV19
CDR3: AWRAGQGFYEQY; V: TRBV30
CDR3: ASSSLSEREEKLF; V: TRBV5-8
CDR3: ASSLSVGQGAETQY; V: TRBV5-1
CDR3: AAHGGYGYT; V: TRBV6-5
CDR3: AWSELVFWSGDGYT; V: TRBV30
CDR3: ASSVSGTGDAYSNQPQH; V: TRBV2
CDR3: ASKEGRGRGNTEAF; V: TRBV19
CDR3: ASSEQGWGTEAF; V: TRBV2
CDR3: ASSLTGARY; V: TRBV12-3/TRBV12-4
CDR3: ASSYTATGAQETQY; V: TRBV11-1
CDR3: SVELGGRAYEQY; V: TRBV29-1
CDR3: ASSWGGRQETQY; V: TRBV5-4
CDR3: ASSFGGSRGSFYEQY; V: TRBV27